The 27 T cell receptor beta chains given below trace back to one sample, sequenced in a study of blood T cell repertoires in COVID-19. The repertoire was sequenced with immunoSEQ multiplex PCR; TCRdb's copy has only in-frame clones and lacks some. The table includes some 56,000 clones, 65% to 90% detected once. Sequenced material: peripheral blood. These receptors were obtained from a woman older than 75 with active or convalescent COVID-19.

This clone was counted a few times. V usage is TRBV12-3 or TRBV12-4 and J usage is TRBJ2-4, with D possibly TRBD2 on 6 matching bases. This CDR3 is 12 amino acids long. Trimming shortened V by 3 bases and J by 8 bases, and 8 bases separated the two germline ends. CDR3 protein: CASSFSGDIQYF. CDR3 in DNA: TGTGCCAGCAGTTTCTCGGGGGACATTCAGTACTTC.

This chain joins TRBV29-1 and TRBJ1-2, with D possibly matching TRBD1 (6 bases). V was clipped by 5 bases and J by 6 bases, with 16 bases between them. Germline V CDR1 and CDR2: SQVTM, ANQGSEA. The CDR3 length is 13 residues. CDR3 sequence (DNA): TGCAGCGTTTATTCAGGGGCTGGGGATGGCTACACCTTC. Its protein product is CSVYSGAGDGYTF.

The gene calls are TRBV18 and TRBJ1-2; 7 bases align to TRBD1. The CDR3 extends over 15 amino acids. Unmatched junction bases numbered 9, after V lost 4 bases and J lost 4 bases. Germline CDR1 is KGHSH and CDR2 is LQKENI. The CDR3 coding sequence is TGTGCCAGCTCACGACCCGGGCAGGGGGGCTATGGCTACACCTTC. Amino acid sequence: CASSRPGQGGYGYTF.

The V and J genes are TRBV21-1 and TRBJ2-1; TRBD1, as called in the table, went unchecked against the DNA. TRBV21-1 is a recognized pseudogene. The CDR3 sequence is 17 residues long. The CDR3 sequence: CASKVERQGRYPNEQFF. The CDR3 coding sequence is TGTGCCAGCAAAGTCGAAAGACAGGGCCGATACCCCAATGAGCAGTTCTTC.

This chain connects TRBV5-8 to TRBJ1-1, with D perhaps matching TRBD1 (5 bases). The CDR3 is made up of 13 amino acids. Germline lookup yields CDR1 SGHTS and CDR2 YDEGEE. V was trimmed by 0 bases and J by 2 bases, leaving 5 bases between them. The CDR3 here is CASSLGGNTEAFF. DNA for the CDR3: TGTGCCAGCAGCTTGGGGGGCAACACTGAAGCTTTCTTT.

CDR3 residues: CASSSRGGHIYNEQFF. The DNA for the CDR3 is TGTGCCAGCAGTTCCCGCGGGGGCCATATTTACAATGAGCAGTTCTTC. The chain has TRBV3-1 (or the pseudogene TRBV3-2) and TRBJ2-1, with D possibly being TRBD2 (7 bases). Trimming removed 6 bases from V and 4 bases from J, with 19 bases in between. Germline-derived CDR1 and CDR2 are LGHDT and YNNKEL (reference sequence). This CDR3 has 16 residues.

Notes on this clone: The identical CDR3 is also encoded by other nucleotide sequences in the sample. This sequence joins TRBV5-1 and TRBJ2-2, with 9 positions matching TRBD1. CDR3 length: 15 residues. V dropped 4 bases and J dropped 4; count of bases not matched to a gene: 5. Germline V gives CDR1 SGHRS, CDR2 YFSETQ. The CDR3 nucleotides are TGCGCCAGCAGCCAAGGGACAGGGCGCACCGGGGAGCTGTTTTTT. Its protein is CASSQGTGRTGELFF.

The chain combines TRBV15 with TRBJ1-6; 9 positions agree with TRBD1. CDR1 LNHNV and CDR2 YYDKDF come from the germline V gene (reference sequence). The CDR3 loop spans 16 amino acids. The junction had 7 bases not matched to a gene; V was cut back by 1 base and J by 9 bases. CDR3 nucleotides: TGTGCCACCAGCAGAGGTTTGGGACAGGGCGGTTCACCCCTCCACTTT. It is translated as CATSRGLGQGGSPLHF.

The chain links TRBV2 to TRBJ1-4; D call uncertain. This CDR3 has 13 residues. V lost 5 bases, J lost 4 bases, and 8 bases lay in between. CDR1 is SNHLY and CDR2 is FYNNEI in the germline V gene. The CDR3 loop is CASSRDFNEKLFF. The DNA of the CDR3 is TGTGCCAGCAGTCGTGACTTTAATGAAAAACTGTTTTTT.

The J gene is TRBJ2-3, the V gene TRBV24-1, with 7 positions matching TRBD1. CDR1 and CDR2 (germline): KGHDR, SFDVKD. With V trimmed by 4 bases and J by 2 bases, 11 bases remained unmatched. The CDR3 contains 17 residues. The DNA for the CDR3 is TGTGCCACCAGTGACCTGACAGGGCCCCTCTCCACAGATACGCAGTATTTT. It yields the protein CATSDLTGPLSTDTQYF.

This chain connects TRBV3-1 (or the pseudogene TRBV3-2) to TRBJ1-2; no clear D. The CDR3 runs 13 residues. The ends were cut back, 1 base at V and 4 bases at J, with 7 bases in the middle. Per the germline V gene, CDR1 is LGHDT and CDR2 is YNNKEL (reference sequence). CDR3 amino acids: CASSQVSAYGYTF. The CDR3 DNA follows: TGTGCCAGCAGCCAAGTAAGCGCCTATGGCTACACCTTC.

This clone was detected only once. The V gene is TRBV6-5, the J gene TRBJ1-6, with 8 bases aligning to TRBD1. Germline CDR1 MNHEY, CDR2 SVGAGI. This CDR3 has 14 amino acids. The trim removed 6 bases at V and 9 bases at J, leaving 7 bases unmatched. Written as DNA, the CDR3 is TGTGCCAGCAGCCCCAGGGGGCAGGGTTCACCCCTCCACTTT. As protein: CASSPRGQGSPLHF.

The rearrangement links TRBV18 to TRBJ2-5, with D possibly being TRBD2 (6 bases). This CDR3 has 14 residues. The germline CDR1 and CDR2 sequences are KGHSH and LQKENI. V was clipped by 6 bases and J by 4 bases, with 15 bases between them. DNA for the CDR3: TGTGCCAGCTCGCCGTCTGGGGGAGGAGAGACCCAGTACTTC. Protein: CASSPSGGGETQYF.

The chain joins TRBV7-3 to TRBJ2-6, with D possibly matching TRBD2 (5 bases). This CDR3 has 13 amino acids. The germline CDR1 and CDR2 sequences are SGHTA and FQGTGA. Trimming removed 5 bases from V and 8 bases from J, with 10 bases in between. The CDR3 loop is CASSPSGTNVLTF. The CDR3 DNA follows: TGTGCCAGCAGCCCCTCGGGGACCAACGTCCTGACTTTC.

V and J are TRBV5-1 and TRBJ2-1; 12 bases line up with TRBD2. V dropped 0 bases and J dropped 7; count of bases not matched to a gene: 5. Per the germline V gene, CDR1 is SGHRS and CDR2 is YFSETQ. This CDR3 contains 16 residues. The CDR3: CASSLELAGGSNEQFF. In DNA form, the CDR3 reads TGCGCCAGCAGCTTGGAACTAGCGGGGGGTTCAAATGAGCAGTTCTTC.

The chain combines TRBV7-8 with TRBJ1-6, with 8 positions matching TRBD1. With V trimmed by 4 bases and J by 6 bases, 5 bases remained unmatched. This CDR3 region has 15 residues. The germline V gene encodes CDR1 SGHVS and CDR2 FQNEAQ. CDR3 loop: CASSSGQGSNSPLHF. The CDR3 DNA reads as TGTGCCAGCAGCTCCGGACAGGGCAGTAATTCACCCCTCCACTTT.

The gene calls are TRBV27 and TRBJ1-2, with unresolved D. V was trimmed by 0 bases and J by 8 bases, leaving 13 bases between them. Per the germline V gene, CDR1 is MNHEY and CDR2 is SMNVEV (reference sequence). The CDR3 loop spans 14 amino acids. The CDR3 loop reads CASSLSRGVLGYTF. The CDR3 coding sequence is TGTGCCAGCAGTTTATCGCGCGGTGTACTAGGCTACACCTTC.

This clone is medium-sized within its sample. The chain combines TRBV7-6 with TRBJ2-5; D unresolved. This CDR3 has 14 amino acids. Trimming took 1 base from V and 6 from J, leaving 12 bases between them. CDR1 is SGHVS and CDR2 is FNYEAQ in the germline V gene. DNA for the CDR3: TGTGCCAGCAGCTTAGTGGTTAGCATGAAGACCCAGTACTTC. Amino acid sequence: CASSLVVSMKTQYF.

This chain connects TRBV3-1 (or the pseudogene TRBV3-2) to TRBJ2-2; D possibly corresponds to TRBD2 (7 bases). Trimming removed 4 bases at V and 5 bases at J, with 17 bases between. In germline, CDR1 is LGHDT, CDR2 YNNKEL (reference sequence). The length of the CDR3 is 16 residues. CDR3 region: CASSPRGGARTGELFF. The CDR3 coding sequence is TGTGCCAGCAGCCCCCGAGGGGGGGCGAGGACCGGGGAGCTGTTTTTT.

The chain has TRBV5-1 and TRBJ2-3, with 11 nucleotides matching TRBD2. The CDR3 totals 16 residues. Trimming at V came to 2 bases and at J to 5 bases, leaving 7 bases not matched to a gene. Germline V gene sequence: CDR1 SGHRS, CDR2 YFSETQ. CDR3 sequence: CASSFSSGGRRDTQYF. In nucleotides, the CDR3 is TGCGCCAGCAGCTTCTCTAGCGGGGGGCGAAGAGATACGCAGTATTTT. The full variable domain, in which reference TRBV5-1 and TRBJ2-3 provide the parts outside the CDR3, is KAGVTQTPRYLIKTRGQQVTLSCSPISGHRSVSWYQQTPGQGLQFLFEYFSETQRNKGNFPGRFSGRQFSNSRSEMNVSTLELGDSALYLCASSFSSGGRRDTQYFGPGTRLTVL.

CDR3 sequence (DNA): TGTGCCAGAAGCTTAGCAACTCGGCCAGGGGCCGCGAGTGTCCATAATTCACCCCTCCACTTT. This encodes CARSLATRPGAASVHNSPLHF. The V call is TRBV7-5, the J call TRBJ1-6; TRBD1 is the table's D call, not checked against the DNA. TRBV7-5 has pseudogene status. The CDR3 runs to 21 residues.

J is TRBJ2-2 and V is TRBV15, with 7 nucleotides matching TRBD2. Trimming took 8 bases from V and 2 from J; bases not matched to a gene: 2. Germline loops: CDR1 LNHNV, CDR2 YYDKDF (reference sequence). The CDR3 consists of 13 residues. CDR3 loop: CATGGDNTGELFF. CDR3 DNA: TGTGCCACCGGGGGGGACAACACCGGGGAGCTGTTTTTT.

This chain connects TRBV28 to TRBJ1-4; 9 bases are a match to TRBD1. This CDR3 region has 15 residues. J gave up 8 bases and V 6 bases, and 10 bases lay outside the gene matches. CDR1 is MDHEN and CDR2 is SYDVKM in the germline V gene. This CDR3 reads CASRSTGGENEKLFF. The CDR3 DNA is TGTGCCAGCAGGTCTACAGGGGGCGAAAACGAAAAACTGTTTTTT.

This clone has just a few counts. The V gene is TRBV7-2, the J gene TRBJ1-2; TRBD1 matches 7 bases. V gave up 6 bases and J gave up 3 bases; unmatched junction bases: 7. The CDR3 length is 14 residues. The V gene's germline CDR1 is SGHTA and CDR2 FQGNSA. CDR3 loop: CASSSPGQYYGYTF. The DNA for the CDR3 is TGTGCCAGCAGTAGCCCGGGACAGTACTATGGCTACACCTTC.

This rearrangement joins TRBV13 to TRBJ2-7, with 12 bases identical to TRBD2. The trim removed 4 bases at V and 4 bases at J, leaving 11 bases unmatched. The germline gives CDR1 PRHDT, CDR2 FYEKMQ (reference sequence). The CDR3 spans 17 residues. The CDR3 nucleotides read TGTGCCAGCAGCTCCCAAATGACTAGCGGGGGACGGTACGAGCAGTACTTC. Its translation: CASSSQMTSGGRYEQYF. Full variable domain (remainder filled in from reference TRBV13 and TRBJ2-7): AAGVIQSPRHLIKEKRETATLKCYPIPRHDTVYWYQQGPGQDPQFLISFYEKMQSDKGSIPDRFSAQQFSDYHSELNMSSLELGDSALYFCASSSQMTSGGRYEQYFGPGTRLTVT.

The V and J genes are TRBV25-1 and TRBJ1-4; 8 nucleotides line up with TRBD1. The CDR3 loop spans 14 amino acids. In germline, CDR1 is MGHDK, CDR2 SYGVNS. V shed 3 bases, J shed 8 bases, and the junction held 5 bases outside the gene matches. As DNA, the CDR3 is TGTGCCAGCAGTGACGGACAGGGTTGGGAAAAACTGTTTTTT. Protein: CASSDGQGWEKLFF.

V gene TRBV24-1 combines with J gene TRBJ2-5; 10 bases match TRBD1. This CDR3 spans 16 amino acids. Germline trimming cut 2 bases from V and 5 bases from J; bases unmatched to any gene: 7. The germline V gene has CDR1 KGHDR and CDR2 SFDVKD. The CDR3 region is CATSDSGTGAGETQYF. The DNA for the CDR3 is TGTGCCACCAGTGATTCGGGGACAGGGGCTGGCGAGACCCAGTACTTC.